A single sample gave rise to the 20 T cell receptor beta chains below, sequenced in a study of blood T cell repertoires in COVID-19. The table came from immunoSEQ multiplex PCR; TCRdb's copy has only in-frame clones and leaves some out. The table shows about 88,000 clones, with 88% occurring only once. Sequencing input: peripheral blood. All receptors derive from a man aged 80 or over with acute or convalescent COVID-19.

The chain joins TRBV5-4 to TRBJ2-2; 7 positions match TRBD1. Trimming cost V 5 bases and J 1 base; bases outside gene matches: 5. This CDR3 region has 15 residues. Germline assignment: CDR1 SGHNT and CDR2 YYREEE (reference sequence). In nucleotides, the CDR3 is TGTGCCAGCAGACCGGGACAGAGGAACACCGGGGAGCTGTTTTTT. It yields the protein CASRPGQRNTGELFF.

This rearrangement joins TRBV28 to TRBJ1-2; 9 nucleotides line up with TRBD1. The germline CDR1 and CDR2 sequences are MDHEN and SYDVKM. The V segment lost 5 bases and the J segment 8 bases; nucleotides outside the gene matches: 9. The CDR3 runs to 14 residues. The CDR3: CASSTPGQGFGYTF. The CDR3 bases are TGTGCCAGCAGTACTCCGGGACAGGGCTTCGGCTACACCTTC.

The genes are TRBV21-1 and TRBJ1-6; TRBD1 reflects the table's D call only, with no check against the DNA. TRBV21-1 is a recognized pseudogene. This CDR3 has 14 residues. The CDR3 DNA reads TGTGCCAGCAGCAAATTAACAGTTAATTCACCCCTCCACTTT. Its translation is CASSKLTVNSPLHF.

The sample holds one count of this clone. The CDR3 nucleotides read TGTGCCAGCAGTGATCGGCACAGGGGGCCCACAGATACGCAGTATTTT. Protein: CASSDRHRGPTDTQYF. The rearrangement links TRBV6-1 to TRBJ2-3, with TRBD1 matching 9 bases. The CDR3 sequence is 16 residues long. V lost 3 bases to trimming and J lost 2 bases; unmatched junction nucleotides: 6. Germline CDR1 MNHNS, CDR2 SASEGT.

J is TRBJ2-3 and V is TRBV18, with TRBD2 matching over 9 bases. The CDR3 loop spans 16 amino acids. From germline, CDR1 is KGHSH and CDR2 LQKENI. Trimming cost V 3 bases and J 1 base; bases outside gene matches: 5. CDR3 DNA sequence: TGTGCCAGCTCACCCTTTACTAGCGGGCGCACAGATACGCAGTATTTT. Translation gives CASSPFTSGRTDTQYF.

The CDR3 DNA follows: TGTGCCATTTCGCGGGACCCGAATGAAAAACTGTTTTTT. Its translation: CAISRDPNEKLFF. The genes are TRBV28 and TRBJ1-4, with D possibly TRBD1 on 5 matching bases. The ends were cut back, 10 bases at V and 5 bases at J, with 14 bases in the middle. Germline-derived CDR1 and CDR2 are MDHEN and SYDVKM. The CDR3 loop spans 13 amino acids.

This chain links TRBV5-1 with TRBJ1-1; 10 positions match TRBD1. Looked up from germline, CDR1 is SGHRS and CDR2 is YFSETQ. The length of the CDR3 is 17 residues. The ends lost 1 base at V and 5 bases at J; junction bases unmatched: 11. The CDR3 spells CASSLTRDRGGRTEAFF. CDR3 bases: TGCGCCAGCAGCTTGACCCGGGACAGGGGTGGGAGGACTGAAGCTTTCTTT.

Only a few counts were recorded for this clone. This chain links TRBV10-3 with TRBJ1-5; D gene uncertain. Trimming stripped 2 bases from V and 0 bases from J, with 11 bases between. Germline loops: CDR1 ENHRY, CDR2 SYGVKD. This CDR3 spans 16 amino acids. Written as DNA, the CDR3 is TGTGCCATCAGTGAGGGGCAGCTTTATAGCAATCAGCCCCAGCATTTT. Amino acids: CAISEGQLYSNQPQHF.

Comments on this clone: This same CDR3 is encoded by further DNA sequences in the sample. This chain uses TRBV3-1 (or the pseudogene TRBV3-2) with TRBJ1-1, with D maybe TRBD1 (5 bases). CDR1 is LGHDT and CDR2 is YNNKEL in the germline V gene (reference sequence). Trimming stripped 4 bases from V and 4 bases from J, with 10 bases between. The length of the CDR3 is 13 residues. CDR3: CASSRQGGTEAFF. The CDR3 nucleotides are TGTGCCAGCAGCCGGCAGGGCGGCACTGAAGCTTTCTTT.

The rearrangement joins TRBV5-1 to TRBJ2-5; 9 bases line up with TRBD1. Trimming at V came to 4 bases and at J to 4 bases, leaving 5 bases not matched to a gene. The length of the CDR3 is 14 residues. CDR1 is SGHRS, CDR2 YFSETQ, per germline. DNA for the CDR3: TGCGCCAGCAGCACGGGACAGGGTGGAGAGACCCAGTACTTC. Its protein product is CASSTGQGGETQYF. Full variable domain (missing parts from reference TRBV5-1 and TRBJ2-5): KAGVTQTPRYLIKTRGQQVTLSCSPISGHRSVSWYQQTPGQGLQFLFEYFSETQRNKGNFPGRFSGRQFSNSRSEMNVSTLELGDSALYLCASSTGQGGETQYFGPGTRLLVL.

The J gene is TRBJ1-2, the V gene TRBV3-1 (or the pseudogene TRBV3-2), with unresolved D. Germline V lookup: CDR1 LGHDT, CDR2 YNNKEL (reference sequence). Trimming took off 1 base at V and 0 bases at J, with 6 bases between the two ends. The CDR3 loop spans 14 amino acids. DNA of the CDR3: TGTGCCAGCAGCCAAGGGAGAACTAACTATGGCTACACCTTC. This gives the protein CASSQGRTNYGYTF.

V gene TRBV14 combines with J gene TRBJ2-5; 11 nucleotides line up with TRBD1. CDR1 is SGHDN and CDR2 is FVKESK in the germline V gene. The CDR3 totals 18 residues. V shed 1 base, J shed 2 bases, and the junction held 9 bases outside the gene matches. The CDR3 nucleotides are TGTGCCAGCAGCCAAGGGGTTCTGGACAGGGGGCGTCAAGAGACCCAGTACTTC. This translates into CASSQGVLDRGRQETQYF.

This rearrangement joins TRBV7-2 to TRBJ1-4, with a weak D call TRBD1 (5 bases). CDR3 length: 17 amino acids. Trimming left V 5 bases short and J 1 base short, with 17 bases between. Germline loops: CDR1 SGHTA, CDR2 FQGNSA. CDR3 loop: CASSPSGVGRTNEKLFF. The CDR3 coding sequence is TGTGCCAGCAGCCCTTCGGGGGTTGGGCGAACTAATGAAAAACTGTTTTTT.

The genes are TRBV2 and TRBJ1-5, with TRBD1 as a possible D gene (5 bases). The V and J ends lost 8 bases and 4 bases respectively, with 15 bases between them. CDR1 SNHLY and CDR2 FYNNEI come from the germline V gene. The length of the CDR3 is 14 residues. CDR3 in DNA: TGTGCCAGCGGCGGGAGGGGTCGGAATCAGCCCCAGCATTTT. It translates to CASGGRGRNQPQHF.

Regarding this clone: Other nucleotide sequences from this sample produce the same CDR3. J is TRBJ1-1 and V is TRBV4-2; D call uncertain. There are 14 residues in the CDR3. Between the trimmed V and J ends, which lost 0 bases and 1 base, there was a span of 6 bases. The germline gives CDR1 LGHNA, CDR2 YNFKEQ. The CDR3 DNA reads as TGTGCCAGCAGCCAAGAGGGAGGGAACACTGAAGCTTTCTTT. Translated: CASSQEGGNTEAFF.

V is TRBV28 and J is TRBJ1-2, with 8 bases aligning to TRBD1. Germline-derived CDR1 and CDR2 are MDHEN and SYDVKM. J was trimmed by 0 bases and V by 4 bases; bases with no gene match: 10. This CDR3 region has 17 residues. CDR3 in amino acids: CASSSPGGEISNYGYTF. CDR3 nucleotides: TGTGCCAGCAGTTCTCCAGGGGGCGAAATCTCTAACTATGGCTACACCTTC.

This clone is a singleton in its sample. Other DNA sequences from this sample encode an identical CDR3 as well. The rearrangement links TRBV19 to TRBJ2-1; D not certain. The length of the CDR3 is 11 residues. Germline CDR1 is LNHDA and CDR2 is SQIVND (reference sequence). Trimming took off 2 bases at V and 7 bases at J, with 3 bases between the two ends. The CDR3 region has the DNA TGTGCCAGTAGTATACTGAATGAGCAGTTCTTC. The encoded protein is CASSILNEQFF.

The chain links TRBV5-4 to TRBJ1-3, with 7 bases that match TRBD1. The CDR3 has 16 residues. Germline CDR1 SGHNT, CDR2 YYREEE (reference sequence). V shed 4 bases and J 0 bases; nucleotides not matched to a gene: 7. Here the CDR3 reads CASSLRTGSSGNTIYF. In DNA, the CDR3 is TGTGCCAGCAGCCTAAGGACAGGATCCTCTGGAAACACCATATATTTT.

The genes are TRBV2 and TRBJ1-5, with 7 nucleotides matching TRBD1. Trimming removed 4 bases from V and 2 bases from J; junction bases left unmatched: 2. The germline CDR1 and CDR2 sequences are SNHLY and FYNNEI. This CDR3 is 14 amino acids long. The CDR3 reads CASSVDRGNQPQHF. The CDR3 DNA sequence: TGTGCCAGCAGTGTTGACAGGGGCAATCAGCCCCAGCATTTT.

This chain uses TRBV14 with TRBJ2-7, with D perhaps matching TRBD2 (5 bases). Per the germline V gene, CDR1 is SGHDN and CDR2 is FVKESK. CDR3 length: 12 residues. Trimming pared 0 bases from V and 10 bases from J, leaving 10 bases between. The CDR3 region is CASSQDRLAQYF. The DNA of the CDR3 is TGTGCCAGCAGCCAAGATCGGCTAGCCCAGTACTTC.